The present entry profiles one T cell receptor beta chain with its context. Its matching antigen is unknown. V lost 4 bases, J lost 0 bases, and 3 bases stayed unmatched. This CDR3 contains 14 residues. Germline CDR1 SGHAT, CDR2 FQNNGV. This sample was included in a study of beta chain features in type 1 diabetes. Broader study findings: There was no resolution here of whether HLA type influences TCRB rearrangement. Among all four CD4+ subsets, Type 1 diabetes patients had TCRB CDR3s that were moderately but significantly shorter. Overrepresentation of cells with high TCR expression could result from cDNA sequencing.

Reverse transcribing all isolated RNA meant expressed TCRB transcripts were sequenced. Sequenced by immunoSEQ multiplex PCR; TCRdb stores in-frame clones only, minus some. Here the sample spans fewer than 300,000 clones, roughly 20% being singletons. The receptor comes from a woman aged 40 to 50 with type 1 diabetes. Sequenced input: naive CD4+ T cells from blood. This chain joins TRBV11-2 and TRBJ2-7; 7 bases map to TRBD1. The CDR3 here is CASSYDRDSYEQYF. The CDR3 region has the DNA TGTGCCAGCAGCTATGACAGGGACTCCTACGAGCAGTACTTC.